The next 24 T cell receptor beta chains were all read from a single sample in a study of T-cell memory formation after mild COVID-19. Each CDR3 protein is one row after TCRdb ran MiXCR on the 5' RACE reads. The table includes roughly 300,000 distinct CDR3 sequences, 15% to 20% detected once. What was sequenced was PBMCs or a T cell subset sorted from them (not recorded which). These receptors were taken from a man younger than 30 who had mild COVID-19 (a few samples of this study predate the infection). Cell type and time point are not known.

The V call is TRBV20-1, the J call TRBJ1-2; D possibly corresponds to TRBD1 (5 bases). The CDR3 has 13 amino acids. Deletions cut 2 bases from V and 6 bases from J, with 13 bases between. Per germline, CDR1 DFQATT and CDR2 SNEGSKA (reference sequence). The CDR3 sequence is CSARFGGVDGYTF. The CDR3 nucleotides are TGCAGTGCTAGATTCGGAGGGGTGGATGGCTACACCTTC.

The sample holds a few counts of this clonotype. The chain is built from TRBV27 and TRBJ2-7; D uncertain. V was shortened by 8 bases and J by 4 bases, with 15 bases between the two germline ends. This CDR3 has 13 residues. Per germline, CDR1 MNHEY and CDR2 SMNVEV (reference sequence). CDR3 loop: CASFPSSAYEQYV. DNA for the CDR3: TGTGCCAGCTTTCCCTCGTCAGCTTACGAGCAGTACGTC.

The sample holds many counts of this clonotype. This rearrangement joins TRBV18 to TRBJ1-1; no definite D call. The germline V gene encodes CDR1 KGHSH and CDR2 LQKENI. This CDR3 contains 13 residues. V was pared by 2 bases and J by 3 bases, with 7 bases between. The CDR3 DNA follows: TGTGCCAGCTCACCAACCGCGGACACTGAAGCTTTCTTT. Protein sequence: CASSPTADTEAFF.

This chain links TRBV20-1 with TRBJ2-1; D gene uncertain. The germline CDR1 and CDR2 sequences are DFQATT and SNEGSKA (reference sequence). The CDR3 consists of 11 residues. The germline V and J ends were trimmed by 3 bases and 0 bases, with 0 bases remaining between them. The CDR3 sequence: CSASSYNEQFF. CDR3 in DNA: TGCAGTGCTAGCTCCTACAATGAGCAGTTCTTC.

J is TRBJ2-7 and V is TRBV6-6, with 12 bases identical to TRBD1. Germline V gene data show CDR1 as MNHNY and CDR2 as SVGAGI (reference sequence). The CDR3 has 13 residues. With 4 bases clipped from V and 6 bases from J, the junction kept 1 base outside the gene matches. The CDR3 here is CASSWDRGREQYV. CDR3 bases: TGTGCCAGCAGTTGGGACAGGGGGCGCGAGCAGTACGTC.

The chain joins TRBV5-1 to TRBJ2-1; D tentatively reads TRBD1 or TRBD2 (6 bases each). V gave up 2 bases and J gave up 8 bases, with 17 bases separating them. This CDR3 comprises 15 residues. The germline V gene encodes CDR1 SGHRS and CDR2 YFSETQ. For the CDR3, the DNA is TGCGCCAGCAGCTTTGAGGGGGGTTACGGCGATGAGCAGTTCTTC. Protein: CASSFEGGYGDEQFF.

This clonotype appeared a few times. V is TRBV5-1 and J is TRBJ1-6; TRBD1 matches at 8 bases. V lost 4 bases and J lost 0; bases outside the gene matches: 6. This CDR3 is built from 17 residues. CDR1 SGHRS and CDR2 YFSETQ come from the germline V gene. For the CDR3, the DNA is TGCGCCAGCAGCCCAGCCGGGACAGGCTCCTATAATTCACCCCTCCACTTT. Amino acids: CASSPAGTGSYNSPLHF.

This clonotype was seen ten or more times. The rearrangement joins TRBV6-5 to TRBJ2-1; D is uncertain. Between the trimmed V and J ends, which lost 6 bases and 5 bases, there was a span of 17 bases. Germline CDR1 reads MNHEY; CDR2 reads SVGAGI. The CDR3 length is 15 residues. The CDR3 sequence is CASSLSGGQHNEQFF. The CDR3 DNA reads TGTGCCAGCAGCCTTAGTGGCGGCCAACACAATGAGCAGTTCTTC.

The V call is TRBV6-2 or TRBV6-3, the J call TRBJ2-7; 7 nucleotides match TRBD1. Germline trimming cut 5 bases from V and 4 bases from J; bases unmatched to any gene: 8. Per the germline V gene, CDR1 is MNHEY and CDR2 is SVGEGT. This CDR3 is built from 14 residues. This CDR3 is CASSHDRVSYEQYF. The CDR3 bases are TGTGCCAGCAGTCACGACAGGGTCAGTTACGAGCAGTACTTC.

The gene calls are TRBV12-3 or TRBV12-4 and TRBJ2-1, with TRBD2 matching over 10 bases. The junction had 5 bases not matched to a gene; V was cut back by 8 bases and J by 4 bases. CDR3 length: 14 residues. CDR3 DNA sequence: TGTGCCAGCCAGAGGACTAGCGGATACAATGAGCAGTTCTTC. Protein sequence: CASQRTSGYNEQFF.

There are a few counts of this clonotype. CDR3 sequence: CASSPWAVETDTQYF. CDR3 nucleotide sequence: TGTGCCAGCAGCCCCTGGGCGGTGGAAACAGATACGCAGTATTTT. This chain connects TRBV7-9 to TRBJ2-3; D uncertain. Germline CDR1 is SEHNR and CDR2 is FQNEAQ (reference sequence). This CDR3 has 15 amino acids. Trimming stripped 5 bases from V and 3 bases from J, with 15 bases between.

CDR3 DNA sequence: TGCAGTGCTTTCGACAGTAATCAGCCCCAGCATTTT. This codes for CSAFDSNQPQHF. The chain is built from TRBV20-1 and TRBJ1-5, with D possibly being TRBD1 (5 bases). The CDR3 spans 12 residues. In germline, CDR1 is DFQATT, CDR2 SNEGSKA (reference sequence). With 5 bases removed from V and 4 bases from J, the gap between germline ends came to 9 bases.

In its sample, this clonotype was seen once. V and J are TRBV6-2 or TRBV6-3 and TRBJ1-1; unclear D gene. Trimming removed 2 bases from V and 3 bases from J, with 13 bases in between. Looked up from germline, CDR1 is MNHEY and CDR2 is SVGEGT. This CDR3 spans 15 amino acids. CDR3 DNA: TGTGCCAGCAGTTACAATTCTGGGATCGACACTGAAGCTTTCTTT. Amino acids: CASSYNSGIDTEAFF.

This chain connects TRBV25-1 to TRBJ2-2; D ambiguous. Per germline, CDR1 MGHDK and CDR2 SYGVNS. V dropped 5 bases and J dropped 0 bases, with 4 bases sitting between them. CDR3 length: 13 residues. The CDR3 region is CASSSTNTGELFF. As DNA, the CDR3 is TGTGCCAGCAGTTCTACGAACACCGGGGAGCTGTTTTTT.

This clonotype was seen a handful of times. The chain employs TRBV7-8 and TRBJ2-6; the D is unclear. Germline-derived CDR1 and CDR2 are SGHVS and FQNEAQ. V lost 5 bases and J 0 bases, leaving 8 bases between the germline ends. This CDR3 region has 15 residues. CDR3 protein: CASSPSYSGANVLTF. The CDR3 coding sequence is TGTGCCAGCAGCCCCTCGTACTCTGGGGCCAACGTCCTGACTTTC.

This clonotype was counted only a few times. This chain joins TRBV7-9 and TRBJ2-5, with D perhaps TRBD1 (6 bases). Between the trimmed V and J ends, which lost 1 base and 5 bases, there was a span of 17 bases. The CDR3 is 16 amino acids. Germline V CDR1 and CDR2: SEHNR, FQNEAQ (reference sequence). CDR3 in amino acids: CASSLDGWGRGETQYF. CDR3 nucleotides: TGTGCCAGCAGCTTAGATGGTTGGGGGCGCGGGGAGACCCAGTACTTC.

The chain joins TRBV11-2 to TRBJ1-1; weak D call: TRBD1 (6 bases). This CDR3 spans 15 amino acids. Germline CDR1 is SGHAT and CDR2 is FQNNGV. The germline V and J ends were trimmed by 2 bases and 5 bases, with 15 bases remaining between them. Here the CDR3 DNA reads TGTGCCAGCAGCTTACTCGGGGGCAGGGGAACTGAAGCTTTCTTT. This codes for CASSLLGGRGTEAFF.

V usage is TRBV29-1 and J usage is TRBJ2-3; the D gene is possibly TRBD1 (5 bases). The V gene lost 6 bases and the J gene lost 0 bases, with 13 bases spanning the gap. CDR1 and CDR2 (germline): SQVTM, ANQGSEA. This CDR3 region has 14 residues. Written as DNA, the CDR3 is TGCAGCGTCAAGGACAACCATAGCACAGATACGCAGTATTTT. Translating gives CSVKDNHSTDTQYF.

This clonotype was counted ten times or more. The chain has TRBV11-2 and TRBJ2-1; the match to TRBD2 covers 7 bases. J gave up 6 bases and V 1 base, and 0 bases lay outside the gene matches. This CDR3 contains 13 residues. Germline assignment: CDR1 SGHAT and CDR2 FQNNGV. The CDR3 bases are TGTGCCAGCAGCTTAGGACTAGCCAATGAGCAGTTCTTC. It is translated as CASSLGLANEQFF. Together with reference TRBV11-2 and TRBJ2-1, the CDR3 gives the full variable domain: EAGVAQSPRYKIIEKRQSVAFWCNPISGHATLYWYQQILGQGPKLLIQFQNNGVVDDSQLPKDRFSAERLKGVDSTLKIQPAKLEDSAVYLCASSLGLANEQFFGPGTRLTVL.

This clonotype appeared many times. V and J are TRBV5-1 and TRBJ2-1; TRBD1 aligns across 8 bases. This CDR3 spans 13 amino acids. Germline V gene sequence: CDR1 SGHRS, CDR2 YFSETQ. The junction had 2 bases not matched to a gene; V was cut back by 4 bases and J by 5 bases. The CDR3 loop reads CASSRGQDNEQFF. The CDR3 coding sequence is TGCGCCAGCAGCCGGGGACAGGACAATGAGCAGTTCTTC.

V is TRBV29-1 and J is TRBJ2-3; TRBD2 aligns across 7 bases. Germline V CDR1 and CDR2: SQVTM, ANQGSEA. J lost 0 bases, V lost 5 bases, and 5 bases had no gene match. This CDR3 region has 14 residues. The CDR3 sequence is CSVKAGTSTDTQYF. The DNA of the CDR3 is TGCAGCGTTAAAGCGGGAACTAGCACAGATACGCAGTATTTT.

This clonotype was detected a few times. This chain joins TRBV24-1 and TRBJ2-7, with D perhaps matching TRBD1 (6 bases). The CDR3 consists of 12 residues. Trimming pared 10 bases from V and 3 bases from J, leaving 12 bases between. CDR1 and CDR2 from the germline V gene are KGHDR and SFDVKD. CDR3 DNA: TGTGCCACTTCGGGACAATACTACGAGCAGTACTTC. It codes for CATSGQYYEQYF.

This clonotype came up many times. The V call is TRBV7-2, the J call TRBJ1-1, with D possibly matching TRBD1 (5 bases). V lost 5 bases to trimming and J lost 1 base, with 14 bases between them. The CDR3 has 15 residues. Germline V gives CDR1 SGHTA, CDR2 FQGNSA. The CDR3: CASSLTGTANTEAFF. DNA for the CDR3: TGTGCCAGCAGCCTTACCGGGACTGCGAACACTGAAGCTTTCTTT.

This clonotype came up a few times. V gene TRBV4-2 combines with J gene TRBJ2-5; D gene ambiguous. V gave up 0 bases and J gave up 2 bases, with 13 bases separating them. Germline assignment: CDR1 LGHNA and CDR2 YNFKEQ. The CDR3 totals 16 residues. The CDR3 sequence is CASSQDTATTQETQYF. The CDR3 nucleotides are TGTGCCAGCAGCCAAGATACTGCTACGACGCAAGAGACCCAGTACTTC.